Below, 13 T cell receptor beta chains from the same sample are listed, as sequenced in a study of shared clonotypes between healthy human individuals. Measured with immunoSEQ multiplex PCR; TCRdb has only the in-frame clones, and not every one. The repertoire holds about 2.1 million clones, with 85% to 95% as singletons. CD8 cells classed as naive were CD45RO-negative and positively selected for CCR7, excluding terminally differentiated effector memory CD45RA+ cells. The material sequenced was naive CD8+ T cells from PBMCs. All receptors come from a young man in good health. Some clones in this sample may be carry-over from other donors' samples.

This chain uses TRBV29-1 with TRBJ2-3; 9 bases line up with TRBD1. The CDR3 length is 15 residues. V lost 3 bases, J lost 6 bases, and 10 bases stayed unmatched. Germline CDR1 is SQVTM and CDR2 is ANQGSEA. Here the CDR3 DNA reads TGCAGCGTTGATCCCCCGGGACAGGGTGGCGATACGCAGTATTTT. Its translation: CSVDPPGQGGDTQYF.

The CDR3 nucleotides are TGCGCCAGCAGCTCCCGGGACACCCCGAACACCGGGGAGCTGTTTTTT. Translated, it gives CASSSRDTPNTGELFF. The rearrangement links TRBV10-1 to TRBJ2-2, with D perhaps TRBD1 (6 bases). The CDR3 sequence is 16 residues long. Germline V gene sequence: CDR1 WNHNN, CDR2 SYGVQD (reference sequence). Trimming stripped 6 bases from V and 0 bases from J, with 14 bases between.

V gene TRBV10-3 combines with J gene TRBJ2-7; 11 nucleotides agree with TRBD2. V gave up 7 bases and J gave up 4 bases; unmatched junction bases: 12. This CDR3 region has 16 residues. In germline, CDR1 is ENHRY, CDR2 SYGVKD. CDR3 sequence reads: CAIIRSLAGGGYEQYF. In DNA, the CDR3 is TGTGCCATCATTCGATCTTTAGCGGGAGGGGGGTACGAGCAGTACTTC.

The CDR3 region has the DNA TGCGCCAGCAGCCAAGTCACAGGCTCCTACGAGCAGTACTTC. This gives the protein CASSQVTGSYEQYF. V is TRBV4-3 and J is TRBJ2-7, with a weak D call TRBD1 (5 bases). Trimming stripped 1 base from V and 0 bases from J, with 7 bases between. Germline loops: CDR1 LGHNA, CDR2 YSLEER. The length of the CDR3 is 14 residues.

The gene calls are TRBV13 and TRBJ2-1, with 12 nucleotides matching TRBD2. Germline V CDR1 and CDR2: PRHDT, FYEKMQ (reference sequence). This CDR3 has 16 amino acids. V dropped 5 bases and J dropped 6; count of bases not matched to a gene: 8. CDR3 in amino acids: CASSPSGRAFSNEQFF. CDR3 DNA: TGTGCCAGCAGCCCTAGCGGGAGGGCCTTTAGCAATGAGCAGTTCTTC.

This chain connects TRBV14 to TRBJ1-2; no firm D call. The CDR3 covers 14 residues. Germline CDR1 and CDR2: SGHDN and FVKESK. Between the trimmed V and J ends, which lost 5 bases and 7 bases, there was a span of 17 bases. CDR3 sequence reads: CASSDKTIFVGYTF. CDR3 coding DNA: TGTGCCAGCAGCGACAAGACTATTTTTGTTGGCTACACCTTC.

The chain combines TRBV9 with TRBJ1-1; D is unresolved. CDR1 and CDR2 (germline): SGDLS, YYNGEE. Trimming took off 4 bases at V and 6 bases at J, with 7 bases between the two ends. The CDR3 has 11 amino acids. CDR3 protein: CASSPLAEAFF. The CDR3 nucleotides read TGTGCCAGCAGCCCGCTCGCTGAAGCTTTCTTT.

As concerns this clone: The same CDR3 is also encoded by other DNA sequences in this sample. This chain uses TRBV19 with TRBJ1-5; D may be TRBD1 (5 bases). Germline lookup yields CDR1 LNHDA and CDR2 SQIVND (reference sequence). The ends were cut back, 3 bases at V and 1 base at J, with 10 bases in the middle. The CDR3 has 15 amino acids. As DNA, the CDR3 is TGTGCCAGTAGTATTCTCGGGGGGAGCAATCAGCCCCAGCATTTT. This sequence encodes CASSILGGSNQPQHF. The full variable domain, completed using reference TRBV19 and TRBJ1-5, is DGGITQSPKYLFRKEGQNVTLSCEQNLNHDAMYWYRQDPGQGLRLIYYSQIVNDFQKGDIAEGYSVSREKKESFPLTVTSAQKNPTAFYLCASSILGGSNQPQHFGDGTRLSIL.

V and J are TRBV7-3 and TRBJ2-1; TRBD1 is a possible D gene (6 bases). The V and J ends lost 4 bases and 0 bases respectively, with 10 bases between them. Germline CDR1 reads SGHTA; CDR2 reads FQGTGA. The CDR3 spans 15 residues. DNA for the CDR3: TGTGCCAGCAGCTCCGGACAGACCTCCTACAATGAGCAGTTCTTC. Its protein product is CASSSGQTSYNEQFF. Drawing the rest from reference TRBV7-3 and TRBJ2-1, the complete variable domain is GAGVSQTPSNKVTEKGKYVELRCDPISGHTALYWYRQSLGQGPEFLIYFQGTGAADDSGLPNDRFFAVRPEGSVSTLKIQRTERGDSAVYLCASSSGQTSYNEQFFGPGTRLTVL.

As regards this clone: Other DNA sequences from this sample encode an identical CDR3 as well. The chain carries TRBV6-5 and TRBJ1-1; D is unclear. Germline V gives CDR1 MNHEY, CDR2 SVGAGI. The ends were cut back, 0 bases at V and 4 bases at J, with 6 bases in the middle. The CDR3 has 13 amino acids. The CDR3 region is CASSYSEATEAFF. The CDR3 coding sequence is TGTGCCAGCAGTTACTCTGAGGCCACTGAAGCTTTCTTT.

The chain is built from TRBV7-6 and TRBJ2-3, with no clear D. Between the trimmed V and J ends, which lost 2 bases and 5 bases, there was a span of 11 bases. This CDR3 contains 14 residues. Looked up from germline, CDR1 is SGHVS and CDR2 is FNYEAQ. CDR3: CASSLRTAEDTQYF. In DNA form, the CDR3 reads TGTGCCAGCAGCTTACGGACGGCAGAAGATACGCAGTATTTT.

This chain links TRBV28 with TRBJ2-2; D gene uncertain. V lost 3 bases to trimming and J lost 0 bases, with 14 bases between them. The CDR3 spans 17 residues. Germline V gene data show CDR1 as MDHEN and CDR2 as SYDVKM. The chain's CDR3 is CASSFRPRRTNTGELFF. In DNA form, the CDR3 reads TGTGCCAGCAGTTTCCGGCCCCGCAGAACGAACACCGGGGAGCTGTTTTTT.

The table lists this clone with a few counts. V usage is TRBV27 and J usage is TRBJ1-2; tentative D call: TRBD1 (5 bases). Germline V gene data show CDR1 as MNHEY and CDR2 as SMNVEV (reference sequence). Deletions cut 8 bases from V and 2 bases from J, with 6 bases between. CDR3 length: 11 amino acids. For the CDR3, the DNA is TGTGCCAGCGGGGGGAACTATGGCTACACCTTC. Amino acids: CASGGNYGYTF.